The 3 T cell receptor beta chains below were found in one sample sequenced in a study of beta chain features in type 1 diabetes. Reverse transcription of all isolated RNA meant that expressed TCRB transcripts were sequenced. The repertoire was sequenced with immunoSEQ multiplex PCR; TCRdb's copy has only in-frame clones and lacks some. The table lists about 180,000 clones, approximately 13% of them singletons. Sequencing used central memory CD4+ T cells from blood. These receptors all come from a woman younger than 30 in good health.

This sequence joins TRBV6-5 and TRBJ2-7; TRBD2 matches 10 bases. The CDR3 sequence is 16 residues long. Trimming took 2 bases from V and 4 from J; bases not matched to a gene: 8. Looked up from germline, CDR1 is MNHEY and CDR2 is SVGAGI. The CDR3 loop reads CASSYGFASGGYEQYF. CDR3 in DNA: TGTGCCAGCAGTTACGGGTTCGCTAGCGGGGGATACGAGCAGTACTTC.

The chain uses TRBV28 and TRBJ2-2; 12 bases are a match to TRBD2. The J segment lost 2 bases and the V segment lost 6 bases, leaving 4 bases of the junction unmatched. This CDR3 region has 16 residues. Germline CDR1 reads MDHEN; CDR2 reads SYDVKM. The CDR3 sequence: CASSYGLAGNTGELFF. For the CDR3, the DNA is TGTGCCAGCAGCTACGGACTAGCGGGAAACACCGGGGAGCTGTTTTTT.

This clone has just one count. The chain links TRBV5-1 to TRBJ2-1, with D hard to call. The germline gives CDR1 SGHRS, CDR2 YFSETQ. Trimming stripped 0 bases from V and 0 bases from J, with 7 bases between. There are 15 residues in the CDR3. CDR3 sequence reads: CASSLVPDSYNEQFF. In nucleotides, the CDR3 is TGCGCCAGCAGCTTGGTTCCAGACTCCTACAATGAGCAGTTCTTC.